A single count supports the clone carrying this TCR beta chain. This sample is part of a study of blood T cell repertoires in COVID-19. Here immunoSEQ multiplex PCR was the method, and the copy in TCRdb shows in-frame clones only, minus some. The data show about 49,000 clones, more than 85% seen once. The CDR3 spans 15 residues. V lost 0 bases, J lost 8 bases, and 7 bases stayed unmatched. Germline CDR1 SGDLS, CDR2 YYNGEE. This chain connects TRBV9 to TRBJ2-1, with 8 nucleotides matching TRBD2. This clonotype was sampled from a man aged 35-49 years with active COVID-19. Material: peripheral blood. The CDR3: CASSVDGRDRDEQFF. The DNA for the CDR3 is TGTGCCAGCAGCGTAGACGGGAGGGATCGGGATGAGCAGTTCTTC.